These T cell receptor beta chains were read from a single sample in a study of blood T cell repertoires in COVID-19. TCRdb's table, derived via immunoSEQ multiplex PCR, lists solely in-frame clones and lacks some. Among about 240,000 clones listed, 83% were seen once. Sequenced input: PBMCs or T cells enriched from blood (not recorded which). These receptors all stem from a woman aged 40-49 years who had been exposed to COVID-19. CDR3s include the opening cysteine and the closing phenylalanine or tryptophan. The order of the fields is J gene, clone size, D gene, CDR3 length, V gene, CDR3 DNA, CDR3 protein. D genes are given only for firm matches. The size entry is marked missing in some rows and otherwise reads once, few, many or a size class.

TRBJ2-7	NA	NA	15	TRBV6-4	TGTGCCAGCAGTGACCCACTCCCTACCCCCTACGAGCAGTACTTC	CASSDPLPTPYEQYF
TRBJ1-2	NA	TRBD1	14	TRBV24-1	TGTGCCATAAGTGGGACAGGGGGAAACTATGGCTACACCTTC	CAISGTGGNYGYTF
TRBJ1-2	NA	NA	14	TRBV28	TGTGCCAGCAGTTTAGGACAGTCCGTAAGTGGCTACACCTTC	CASSLGQSVSGYTF
TRBJ1-2	NA	NA	14	TRBV19	TGTGCCAGTTCTGACAGGAGAGGGCTATATGGCTACACCTTC	CASSDRRGLYGYTF
TRBJ1-2	NA	TRBD1	17	TRBV4-1	TGCGCCAGCAGCCACCCGAGGGGGGACAGGGTAAACTATGGCTACACCTTC	CASSHPRGDRVNYGYTF
TRBJ1-1	NA	NA	14	TRBV2	TGTGCCAGCACCCGAGGATCACCAGCGATTGAAGCTTTCTTT	CASTRGSPAIEAFF
TRBJ1-3	once	NA	15	TRBV6-5	TGTGCCAGCAGTCCCCCCCCAGGGGAATCAAACACCATATATTTT	CASSPPPGESNTIYF
TRBJ2-5	NA	TRBD2	14	TRBV7-3	TGTGCCAGCCCAAGTAGCGGGACACAAGAGACCCAGTACTTC	CASPSSGTQETQYF
TRBJ1-1	NA	NA	13	TRBV10-3	TGTGCCATCAGTGAGTCGGGCCAGCCCCAGCCTTTCTTT	CAISESGQPQPFF
TRBJ1-1	NA	NA	14	TRBV6-6	TGTGCCAGCATGGATCAGGTAACCTACACTGAAGCTTTCTTT	CASMDQVTYTEAFF
TRBJ2-7	NA	TRBD1	15	TRBV9	TGTGCCAGCAGCGTAGCCATCGGGACAGGTTACGAGCAGTACTTC	CASSVAIGTGYEQYF
TRBJ2-3	NA	TRBD2	15	TRBV9	TGTGCCAGCAGCGTTTCGAGCGGGGGATTAGATACGCAGTATTTT	CASSVSSGGLDTQYF
TRBJ2-6	NA	NA	19	TRBV2	TGTGCCAGCCTCAGGGGACAAGGACTAGGTTCTACTGGGGCCAACGTCCTGACTTTC	CASLRGQGLGSTGANVLTF
TRBJ1-5	few	TRBD1	16	TRBV5-6	TGTGCCAGCAGCTTTGGCACAGGGGATTACAATCAGCCCCAGCATTTT	CASSFGTGDYNQPQHF
TRBJ2-7	NA	NA	15	TRBV11-2	TGTGCCAGCAGTCAGGGAGGTCAGAGCTCCTACGAGCAGTACTTC	CASSQGGQSSYEQYF
TRBJ2-5	NA	TRBD2	15	TRBV5-4	TGTGCCAGCAGCCCTAGACTAGCGGGGTTGGGTACCCAGTACTTC	CASSPRLAGLGTQYF
TRBJ2-5	NA	TRBD2	18	TRBV5-4	TGTGCCAGCAGCCTTACCGGGACTAGCGGGGGTTGGGGGGAGACCCAGTACTTC	CASSLTGTSGGWGETQYF
TRBJ2-1	NA	NA	11	TRBV20-1	TGCAGTGCTACCCCCCGGGGTGAGCAGTTCTTC	CSATPRGEQFF
TRBJ1-5	NA	NA	16	TRBV7-6	TGTGCCAGCAGCCCCGAGCAGGCTTCTAGCAATCAGCCCCAGCATTTT	CASSPEQASSNQPQHF
TRBJ2-7	NA	NA	13	TRBV2	TGTGCCAGCAGCAACAGGGCCCCCTACGAGCAGTACTTC	CASSNRAPYEQYF
TRBJ2-3	NA	NA	15	TRBV30	TGTGCCTGGAGTGTAGGACAGATTAGCACAGATACGCAGTATTTT	CAWSVGQISTDTQYF
TRBJ2-1	NA	NA	15	TRBV5-5	TGTGCCAGCAGCTTGGTACAGTCCCGCTACAATGAGCAGTTCTTC	CASSLVQSRYNEQFF
TRBJ2-1	once	TRBD2	16	TRBV19	TGTGCCAGTAGTATTGATTCCGGGGGGGGTTACAATGAGCAGTTCTTC	CASSIDSGGGYNEQFF